What follows are 8 T cell receptor beta chains derived from one specimen sequenced in a study of CD8+CD57+ T cells in acquired aplastic anemia. Researchers used genomic DNA as the template to profile TCR beta VDJ and CDR3. MiXCR, run by TCRdb on the reads, gives a single entry per CDR3 protein. The sample holds 110,000 or so distinct CDR3 sequences; 40% to 65% are singletons and the top ten take under 35%. Sequenced sample: sorted CD4+, CD8+, or CD8+CD57+ T cells (not recorded which) from PBMCs. Receptor source: a human donor in good health, serving as a control.

This clonotype was found once. A read error is possible here, since a much larger clone lies one base away. This chain connects TRBV12-3 or TRBV12-4 to TRBJ1-4; no firm D call. CDR3 length: 13 residues. In DNA form, the CDR3 reads TGTGCCATAACGCGGGTATATGGTGAAGAACTGTTTTTT. Its translation is CAITRVYGEELFF.

This clonotype was seen ten or more times. The chain recombines TRBV4-1 with TRBJ1-1, with D hard to call. From germline, CDR1 is MGHRA and CDR2 YSYEKL. The CDR3 has 14 amino acids. Trimming took off 4 bases at V and 11 bases at J, with 20 bases between the two ends. Written as DNA, the CDR3 is TGCGCCAGCAGCCCGGTAGGGTACACGTCGGACGCTTTCTTT. This encodes CASSPVGYTSDAFF.

This chain connects TRBV2 to TRBJ1-6; 8 bases are a match to TRBD1. V was pared by 5 bases and J by 8 bases, with 8 bases of the junction left unmatched. Germline lookup yields CDR1 SNHLY and CDR2 FYNNEI. The CDR3 extends over 15 amino acids. The CDR3 loop is CASSPLGQGDSPLHF. CDR3 coding DNA: TGTGCCAGCAGTCCCCTCGGACAGGGTGATTCACCCCTCCACTTT.

This clonotype was recorded many times. In DNA, the CDR3 is TGCAGTGCTAGAGACGGGATCGGATTATACTATGGCTACACCTTC. Translated: CSARDGIGLYYGYTF. The chain combines TRBV20-1 with TRBJ1-2; D unclear. Trimming took off 0 bases at V and 3 bases at J, with 14 bases between the two ends. Looked up from germline, CDR1 is DFQATT and CDR2 is SNEGSKA (reference sequence). This CDR3 has 15 residues.

The gene calls are TRBV25-1 and TRBJ2-7; possible D gene TRBD1, 7 bases. The V gene's germline CDR1 is MGHDK and CDR2 SYGVNS. This CDR3 is built from 15 residues. V lost 6 bases and J 0 bases, leaving 15 bases between the germline ends. This chain's CDR3 is CASSQRRDSSYEQYF. The CDR3 DNA reads as TGTGCCAGCAGCCAGCGGCGGGACAGCTCCTACGAGCAGTACTTC.

Note on this clonotype: A read error may account for a junction end that differs from germline. The chain links TRBV20-1 to TRBJ1-4; 8 bases map to TRBD1. The CDR3 has 15 residues. CDR1 DFQATT and CDR2 SNEGSKA come from the germline V gene (reference sequence). CDR3 sequence (DNA): TGCAGTGCTAGAGATCAAGGGACAGGAAATGAAGAACTGTTTTTT. Its protein product is CSARDQGTGNEELFF.

The chain recombines TRBV19 with TRBJ1-6; 8 bases map to TRBD1. Germline assignment: CDR1 LNHDA and CDR2 SQIVND (reference sequence). The CDR3 has 14 residues. J gave up 6 bases and V 9 bases, and 7 bases lay outside the gene matches. This CDR3 is CARLRTGPNSPLHF. The CDR3 DNA reads as TGTGCCAGGTTAAGGACAGGGCCTAATTCACCCCTCCACTTT. The entire variable domain, with the rest obtained from reference TRBV19 and TRBJ1-6, is as follows: DGGITQSPKYLFRKEGQNVTLSCEQNLNHDAMYWYRQDPGQGLRLIYYSQIVNDFQKGDIAEGYSVSREKKESFPLTVTSAQKNPTAFYLCARLRTGPNSPLHFGNGTRLTVT.

The count of this clonotype is one. CDR3 protein: CASSELKGAYGYTF. DNA of the CDR3: TGCGCCAGCAGTGAGCTTAAGGGGGCATATGGCTACACCTTC. The chain recombines TRBV10-2 with TRBJ1-2; 7 bases match TRBD1. V was pared by 2 bases and J by 5 bases, with 5 bases of the junction left unmatched. This CDR3 spans 14 amino acids. Germline loops: CDR1 WSHSY, CDR2 SAAADI.